Below are 27 T cell receptor beta chains sequenced from a single sample in a study of radiotherapy plus CTLA-4 blockade in lung cancer. TCRdb keeps only in-frame clones here, not all; method: immunoSEQ multiplex PCR. The table has approximately 97,000 clones, 80% to 90% seen once. This specimen consisted of peripheral blood, obtained from a patient treated with radiotherapy plus ipilimumab. The receptors shown here come from a human donor with non-small cell lung cancer who had stable disease on radiotherapy plus ipilimumab.

The chain carries TRBV6-1 and TRBJ2-3; D not resolved. With 0 bases removed from V and 1 base from J, the gap between germline ends came to 5 bases. The CDR3 loop spans 14 amino acids. Germline-derived CDR1 and CDR2 are MNHNS and SASEGT. CDR3 DNA sequence: TGTGCCAGCAGTGAAGCGTTGGGCACAGATACGCAGTATTTT. It codes for CASSEALGTDTQYF.

In DNA, the CDR3 is TGTGCCAGCAGCTTGGTAGGGCCCTCTGGAAACACCATATATTTT. Protein sequence: CASSLVGPSGNTIYF. This chain joins TRBV5-4 and TRBJ1-3; no clear D gene. Germline V gene sequence: CDR1 SGHNT, CDR2 YYREEE (reference sequence). The CDR3 has 15 residues. Trimming took 0 bases from V and 0 from J, leaving 7 bases between them.

The genes are TRBV6-1 and TRBJ1-4; TRBD1 matches 9 bases. This CDR3 spans 12 amino acids. V lost 6 bases and J lost 8; bases outside the gene matches: 1. The germline V gene encodes CDR1 MNHNS and CDR2 SASEGT. This CDR3 is CASRTGGEKLFF. CDR3 bases: TGTGCCAGCAGGACAGGGGGAGAAAAACTGTTTTTT.

This sequence joins TRBV14 and TRBJ2-3; weak D call: TRBD2 (6 bases). CDR1 and CDR2 from the germline V gene are SGHDN and FVKESK. CDR3 length: 14 residues. Deletions cut 1 base from V and 4 bases from J, with 9 bases between. CDR3 bases: TGTGCCAGCAGCCAAGCGCCGGGAGCAGATACGCAGTATTTT. Its translation is CASSQAPGADTQYF. The whole variable domain, remainder taken from reference TRBV14 and TRBJ2-3, is EAGVTQFPSHSVIEKGQTVTLRCDPISGHDNLYWYRRVMGKEIKFLLHFVKESKQDESGMPNNRFLAERTGGTYSTLKVQPAELEDSGVYFCASSQAPGADTQYFGPGTRLTVL.

This sequence joins TRBV29-1 and TRBJ2-4; 9 positions match TRBD1. Germline trimming cut 0 bases from V and 1 base from J; bases unmatched to any gene: 7. Germline V gene data show CDR1 as SQVTM and CDR2 as ANQGSEA. The CDR3 is 17 residues long. This chain's CDR3 is CSVEESGQGTAKNIQYF. The CDR3 DNA sequence: TGCAGCGTTGAAGAGTCGGGACAGGGAACGGCCAAAAACATTCAGTACTTC.

The J gene is TRBJ2-7, the V gene TRBV5-6; 7 bases fit TRBD1. With V trimmed by 4 bases and J by 1 base, 8 bases remained unmatched. The CDR3 length is 15 residues. The germline gives CDR1 SGHDT, CDR2 YYEEEE. Written as DNA, the CDR3 is TGTGCCAGCAGCCACCGTACAGGGGTTTCCTACGAGCAGTACTTC. Its translation is CASSHRTGVSYEQYF.

The genes are TRBV9 and TRBJ2-5, with 8 bases matching TRBD2. V lost 0 bases to trimming and J lost 5 bases; unmatched junction nucleotides: 9. Germline V gives CDR1 SGDLS, CDR2 YYNGEE. CDR3 length: 16 residues. As DNA, the CDR3 is TGTGCCAGCAGCGTAGGGGGACTAGAATTCAGGGAGACCCAGTACTTC. It is translated as CASSVGGLEFRETQYF.

The table lists this clone with a count of one. The chain employs TRBV7-8 and TRBJ2-1, with D uncertain. The CDR3 has 15 amino acids. The germline V gene has CDR1 SGHVS and CDR2 FQNEAQ. V was pared by 5 bases and J by 6 bases, with 17 bases between. CDR3 sequence: CASSLGAIGTNEQFF. As DNA, the CDR3 is TGTGCCAGCAGCCTAGGCGCTATAGGTACCAATGAGCAGTTCTTC.

This chain links TRBV18 with TRBJ1-2, with a possible D match to TRBD1 (6 bases). This CDR3 is 13 amino acids long. From germline, CDR1 is KGHSH and CDR2 LQKENI. V was shortened by 6 bases and J by 2 bases, with 10 bases between the two germline ends. The CDR3 region has the DNA TGTGCCAGCTCTCAGGACAGCAACTATGGCTACACCTTC. Protein product: CASSQDSNYGYTF.

This chain connects TRBV5-5 to TRBJ2-7; D not certain. V was cut by 0 bases and J by 2 bases, with 0 bases left in between. Germline assignment: CDR1 SGHKS and CDR2 YYEKEE (reference sequence). This CDR3 has 11 residues. The CDR3 sequence is CASSLAYEQYF. The CDR3 DNA sequence: TGTGCCAGCAGCTTGGCCTACGAGCAGTACTTC. Supplemented by reference TRBV5-5 and TRBJ2-7, the full variable domain reads DAGVTQSPTHLIKTRGQQVTLRCSPISGHKSVSWYQQVLGQGPQFIFQYYEKEERGRGNFPDRFSARQFPNYSSELNVNALLLGDSALYLCASSLAYEQYFGPGTRLTVT.

The CDR3 protein is CASSLQGDTQYF. CDR3 in DNA: TGTGCCAGCAGCTTACAGGGGGATACGCAGTATTTT. This chain joins TRBV5-4 and TRBJ2-3; 7 bases map to TRBD1. Germline loops: CDR1 SGHNT, CDR2 YYREEE (reference sequence). Losses at the gene ends were 2 bases for V and 6 bases for J; bases not matched to a gene: 0. The CDR3 covers 12 residues.

This clone has only a few counts. The chain joins TRBV5-3 to TRBJ1-5; tentative D call: TRBD1 (6 bases). TRBV5-3 is designated an ORF whose function remains uncertain. The CDR3 has 14 residues. Trimming stripped 2 bases from V and 3 bases from J, with 9 bases between. The chain's CDR3 is CARSLGQFNQPQHF. The CDR3 DNA sequence: TGTGCCAGAAGCTTAGGACAGTTCAATCAGCCCCAGCATTTT.

Concerning this clone: Other DNA sequences from this sample encode an identical CDR3 as well. This chain connects TRBV7-6 to TRBJ2-7, with 7 bases aligning to TRBD1. The V gene end was trimmed by 3 bases and the J gene end by 2 bases; junction bases not matched to a gene: 1. The CDR3 is made up of 13 amino acids. Germline V CDR1 and CDR2: SGHVS, FNYEAQ. CDR3 sequence reads: CASSLGTAYEQYF. CDR3 DNA: TGTGCCAGCAGCTTGGGGACAGCCTACGAGCAGTACTTC.

V and J are TRBV30 and TRBJ1-2, with a possible D match to TRBD1 (5 bases). CDR1 GTSNPN and CDR2 SVGIG come from the germline V gene (reference sequence). This CDR3 has 14 residues. The V end was cut by 2 bases, the J end by 2 bases, with 12 bases between. CDR3 protein: CAWSFRTYNYGYTF. The CDR3 nucleotides are TGTGCCTGGAGTTTTCGGACATACAACTATGGCTACACCTTC.

V gene TRBV18 combines with J gene TRBJ2-5; no clear D gene. Trimming took 6 bases from V and 2 from J, leaving 10 bases between them. This CDR3 has 13 residues. Per the germline V gene, CDR1 is KGHSH and CDR2 is LQKENI. CDR3 loop: CASSRTQQETQYF. CDR3 coding DNA: TGTGCCAGCTCTCGGACGCAGCAAGAGACCCAGTACTTC. Together with reference TRBV18 and TRBJ2-5, the CDR3 gives the full variable domain: NAGVMQNPRHLVRRRGQEARLRCSPMKGHSHVYWYRQLPEEGLKFMVYLQKENIIDESGMPKERFSAEFPKEGPSILRIQQVVRGDSAAYFCASSRTQQETQYFGPGTRLLVL.

The CDR3 sequence: CASSHRTSGGLDTQYF. The CDR3 DNA is TGTGCCAGCAGCCACAGGACTAGCGGGGGGCTAGATACGCAGTATTTT. The chain joins TRBV11-2 to TRBJ2-3; 14 bases match TRBD2. CDR1 is SGHAT and CDR2 is FQNNGV in the germline V gene. The CDR3 is 16 amino acids. V lost 5 bases and J lost 5; bases outside the gene matches: 6.

This clone was recorded only once. This sequence joins TRBV7-4 and TRBJ1-2; TRBD1 might be the D (6 bases). CDR1 and CDR2 from the germline V gene are SGHVT and SQSDAQ. Trimming cost V 3 bases and J 1 base, with 15 bases left between them. This CDR3 region has 16 residues. The CDR3 coding sequence is TGTGCCAGCAGCTTCATTTGCCAGGGGAATAACTATGGCTACACCTTC. Translating it yields CASSFICQGNNYGYTF.

The chain has TRBV7-6 and TRBJ2-2; 7 bases match TRBD1. Germline loops: CDR1 SGHVS, CDR2 FNYEAQ. V shed 5 bases and J 5 bases; nucleotides not matched to a gene: 5. The CDR3 extends over 14 amino acids. CDR3 region: CASSPTGLTGELFF. The CDR3 DNA is TGTGCCAGCAGCCCGACAGGGCTGACCGGGGAGCTGTTTTTT.

The V call is TRBV18, the J call TRBJ2-1; 9 bases are shared with TRBD2. The CDR3 is made up of 16 amino acids. Germline V gene sequence: CDR1 KGHSH, CDR2 LQKENI. With 1 base clipped from V and 5 bases from J, the junction kept 6 bases outside the gene matches. For the CDR3, the DNA is TGTGCCAGCTCACCACAGTTAGCGGGAGCCCACAATGAGCAGTTCTTC. Its protein is CASSPQLAGAHNEQFF.

This clone was detected a few times. The chain recombines TRBV28 with TRBJ2-3; 8 nucleotides match TRBD1. Germline V gene lookup returns CDR1 MDHEN and CDR2 SYDVKM. Trimming took 6 bases from V and 5 from J; bases not matched to a gene: 7. The CDR3 contains 14 residues. This CDR3 reads CASSLDRVVDTQYF. CDR3 nucleotide sequence: TGTGCCAGCAGCCTGGACAGGGTGGTAGATACGCAGTATTTT.

The CDR3 is CASSGVRDTGELFF. CDR3 DNA sequence: TGCGCCAGCAGTGGGGTCAGGGACACCGGGGAGCTGTTTTTT. J is TRBJ2-2 and V is TRBV5-1; D possibly corresponds to TRBD1 (5 bases). The CDR3 totals 14 residues. Germline-derived CDR1 and CDR2 are SGHRS and YFSETQ. The ends were cut back, 5 bases at V and 3 bases at J, with 11 bases in the middle.

The rearrangement joins TRBV14 to TRBJ2-7; D not resolved. The CDR3 sequence is 11 residues long. The germline V gene has CDR1 SGHDN and CDR2 FVKESK. The germline V and J ends were trimmed by 4 bases and 2 bases, with 3 bases remaining between them. The CDR3 here is CASSLTYEQYF. The CDR3 DNA sequence: TGTGCCAGCAGCCTCACCTACGAGCAGTACTTC.

In the case of this clone: The germline gene is not matched at one end of the junction; a read error may be the cause. This same CDR3 is encoded by further DNA sequences in the sample. The chain employs TRBV5-4 and TRBJ1-6, with 8 nucleotides matching TRBD1. CDR3 length: 15 residues. Germline CDR1 and CDR2: SGHNT and YYREEE (reference sequence). In nucleotides, the CDR3 is TGTGCCAGCCAAGGACAGGGCAAAGCCAATTCACCTCTCCACTTT. Protein sequence: CASQGQGKANSPLHF. The whole variable domain, filled in from reference TRBV5-4 and TRBJ1-6, reads ETGVTQSPTHLIKTRGQQVTLRCSSQSGHNTVSWYQQALGQGPQFIFQYYREEENGRGNFPPRFSGLQFPNYSSELNVNALELDDSALYLCASQGQGKANSPLHFGNGTRLTVT.

The V gene is TRBV28, the J gene TRBJ1-1, with TRBD1 as a possible D gene (6 bases). The CDR3 has 14 amino acids. V was clipped by 7 bases and J by 0 bases, with 12 bases between them. The V gene's germline CDR1 is MDHEN and CDR2 SYDVKM. CDR3: CASTEGGMNTEAFF. CDR3 nucleotide sequence: TGTGCCAGCACCGAGGGGGGTATGAACACTGAAGCTTTCTTT.

J is TRBJ2-2 and V is TRBV18, with D unresolved. V was clipped by 4 bases and J by 7 bases, with 10 bases between them. Germline V CDR1 and CDR2: KGHSH, LQKENI. The CDR3 is 13 amino acids. This CDR3 reads CASSQMEIGELFF. The CDR3 DNA reads TGTGCCAGCTCACAAATGGAGATCGGGGAGCTGTTTTTT.

The chain combines TRBV19 with TRBJ2-7; 7 nucleotides align to TRBD1. CDR1 LNHDA and CDR2 SQIVND come from the germline V gene (reference sequence). The V segment lost 6 bases and the J segment 2 bases; nucleotides outside the gene matches: 4. The CDR3 has 13 amino acids. The CDR3 protein is CASSIGTAYEQYF. CDR3 sequence (DNA): TGTGCCAGTAGCATCGGGACAGCCTACGAGCAGTACTTC.

The CDR3 DNA sequence: TGTGCCAGCATCCACCTAGCGGGGGGTGTGGAGACCCAGTACTTC. This codes for CASIHLAGGVETQYF. The chain employs TRBV11-2 and TRBJ2-5; 11 nucleotides line up with TRBD2. CDR3 length equals 15 residues. Germline values: CDR1 SGHAT, CDR2 FQNNGV. J gave up 5 bases and V 7 bases, and 9 bases lay outside the gene matches.